The 17 T cell receptor beta chains below come from one sample, sequenced in a study of cytomegalovirus exposure and HLA in healthy donors. The study ran its PCR with 60 Vbeta and 13 Jbeta primers. This table comes from immunoSEQ multiplex PCR, and its TCRdb copy is limited to in-frame clones, with some not included. The table records fewer than 120,000 clones, over 65% of them present only once. The sequencing input was PBMCs. These receptors were taken from a man aged 30 to 45 in good health and CMV-seropositive.

The count of this clone is one. The chain has TRBV19 and TRBJ2-7; TRBD1 agrees at 7 bases. This CDR3 is 14 amino acids long. Trimming at V came to 6 bases and at J to 1 base, leaving 6 bases not matched to a gene. Germline V gene data show CDR1 as LNHDA and CDR2 as SQIVND (reference sequence). The CDR3 loop reads CASSPGTESYEQYF. Written as DNA, the CDR3 is TGTGCCAGTAGCCCCGGGACAGAGTCCTACGAGCAGTACTTC.

The chain joins TRBV27 to TRBJ2-2; D remains ambiguous. V lost 5 bases and J 5 bases, leaving 9 bases between the germline ends. Germline V CDR1 and CDR2: MNHEY, SMNVEV (reference sequence). The CDR3 sequence is 13 residues long. CDR3 bases: TGTGCCAGCAGTCTCTCTAGAACCGGGGAGCTGTTTTTT. Its protein is CASSLSRTGELFF.

This clone was observed a few times. The DNA for the CDR3 is TGCGCCACCTCGGAGGGGGGGCTCGGGGAGACCCAGTACTTC. This sequence encodes CATSEGGLGETQYF. This sequence joins TRBV5-1 and TRBJ2-5; perhaps TRBD2 as D (7 bases). Germline CDR1 is SGHRS and CDR2 is YFSETQ. CDR3 length: 14 residues. Trimming pared 9 bases from V and 5 bases from J, leaving 20 bases between.

This chain uses TRBV7-2 with TRBJ2-5; D unresolved. V lost 4 bases and J 5 bases, leaving 14 bases between the germline ends. CDR3 length: 14 amino acids. CDR1 is SGHTA and CDR2 is FQGNSA in the germline V gene. In DNA form, the CDR3 reads TGTGCCAGCAGCTCGTACATGGAGACGGAGACCCAGTACTTC. Translated: CASSSYMETETQYF.

A few counts support this clone. The V call is TRBV27, the J call TRBJ1-5; D not resolved. Germline CDR1 is MNHEY and CDR2 is SMNVEV (reference sequence). This CDR3 spans 15 amino acids. Trimming took 0 bases from V and 0 from J, leaving 6 bases between them. The CDR3 DNA reads TGTGCCAGCAGTTTATCTCCCTATAGCAATCAGCCCCAGCATTTT. Amino acids: CASSLSPYSNQPQHF.

This clone showed up just once. The J gene is TRBJ1-2, the V gene TRBV7-9, with 11 bases identical to TRBD1. Germline V CDR1 and CDR2: SEHNR, FQNEAQ (reference sequence). V was clipped by 2 bases and J by 0 bases; unmatched bases: 8. The CDR3 runs 18 residues. The DNA of the CDR3 is TGTGCCAGCAGCTTACCCCCCGGGACAGGGGGAGCTAACTATGGCTACACCTTC. It is translated as CASSLPPGTGGANYGYTF. Filled out from reference TRBV7-9 and TRBJ1-2, the complete variable domain reads DTGVSQNPRHKITKRGQNVTFRCDPISEHNRLYWYRQTLGQGPEFLTYFQNEAQLEKSRLLSDRFSAERPKGSFSTLEIQRTEQGDSAMYLCASSLPPGTGGANYGYTFGSGTRLTVV.

This clone was observed a handful of times. The chain uses TRBV10-2 and TRBJ2-3; 9 bases are a match to TRBD2. Looked up from germline, CDR1 is WSHSY and CDR2 is SAAADI. The CDR3 covers 18 residues. The ends lost 2 bases at V and 5 bases at J; junction bases unmatched: 14. For the CDR3, the DNA is TGCGCCAGCAGTGAGGTCGGTGGGGGACTAGCAAAGTTAGATACGCAGTATTTT. Its protein is CASSEVGGGLAKLDTQYF.

This chain connects TRBV27 to TRBJ2-3; D perhaps matches TRBD1 (6 bases). Trimming pared 10 bases from V and 7 bases from J, leaving 18 bases between. This CDR3 comprises 13 residues. Per the germline V gene, CDR1 is MNHEY and CDR2 is SMNVEV (reference sequence). The CDR3 DNA reads as TGTGCCACCCGTCGACAGGAGATGAATACGCAGTATTTT. This gives the protein CATRRQEMNTQYF.

This chain links TRBV27 with TRBJ1-4; tentative D call: TRBD1 (6 bases). The CDR3 is 14 amino acids. Germline CDR1 and CDR2: MNHEY and SMNVEV (reference sequence). Deletions cut 5 bases from V and 10 bases from J, with 17 bases between. In DNA, the CDR3 is TGTGCCAGCAGTCCATTGGGGGCCGATCCAAAACTGTTTTTT. Protein: CASSPLGADPKLFF.

This clone has more than one count but fewer than ten. The J gene is TRBJ2-7, the V gene TRBV2; 11 bases fit TRBD1. The V segment lost 2 bases and the J segment 5 bases; nucleotides outside the gene matches: 8. The CDR3 is 16 residues long. Germline V gene data show CDR1 as SNHLY and CDR2 as FYNNEI. CDR3 sequence: CASSESSGQGVHEQYF. The CDR3 nucleotides are TGTGCCAGCAGTGAATCTTCGGGACAGGGGGTGCACGAGCAGTACTTC.

Here the CDR3 DNA reads TGTGCCAGCAGTTCAAAATCTCCGGGACAGGGGTCCCACGAGCAGTACTTC. Translation: CASSSKSPGQGSHEQYF. The chain combines TRBV2 with TRBJ2-7; TRBD1 matches 10 bases. Trimming took 5 bases from V and 5 from J; bases not matched to a gene: 15. Germline assignment: CDR1 SNHLY and CDR2 FYNNEI. The CDR3 has 17 residues. Full variable domain (outside the CDR3, taken from reference TRBV2 and TRBJ2-7): EPEVTQTPSHQVTQMGQEVILRCVPISNHLYFYWYRQILGQKVEFLVSFYNNEISEKSEIFDDQFSVERPDGSNFTLKIRSTKLEDSAMYFCASSSKSPGQGSHEQYFGPGTRLTVT.

This clone was recorded once. This sequence joins TRBV19 and TRBJ1-6, with 9 bases identical to TRBD1. V was pared by 6 bases and J by 9 bases, with 9 bases of the junction left unmatched. Germline loops: CDR1 LNHDA, CDR2 SQIVND (reference sequence). The CDR3 loop spans 15 amino acids. The CDR3 spells CASSTHSTGGSPLHF. In nucleotides, the CDR3 is TGTGCCAGTAGCACCCACTCGACAGGGGGTTCACCCCTCCACTTT. The full variable domain, rest sourced from reference TRBV19 and TRBJ1-6, is DGGITQSPKYLFRKEGQNVTLSCEQNLNHDAMYWYRQDPGQGLRLIYYSQIVNDFQKGDIAEGYSVSREKKESFPLTVTSAQKNPTAFYLCASSTHSTGGSPLHFGNGTRLTVT.

The sample holds a few counts of this clone. The V gene is TRBV7-9, the J gene TRBJ2-7; possibly TRBD1 for D (6 bases). Trimming took 6 bases from V and 3 from J, leaving 15 bases between them. CDR1 SEHNR and CDR2 FQNEAQ come from the germline V gene (reference sequence). This CDR3 comprises 14 residues. This CDR3 reads CASSTQGPGYEQYF. The CDR3 DNA sequence: TGTGCCAGCAGTACCCAGGGGCCCGGCTACGAGCAGTACTTC.

V is TRBV4-1 and J is TRBJ1-5; no definite D call. The ends were cut back, 0 bases at V and 4 bases at J, with 10 bases in the middle. The CDR3 has 15 amino acids. Germline loops: CDR1 MGHRA, CDR2 YSYEKL. CDR3 coding DNA: TGCGCCAGCAGCCAAGAGGGCAGACCAAATCAGCCCCAGCATTTT. Its translation is CASSQEGRPNQPQHF.

This clone was counted between two and nine times. This chain connects TRBV18 to TRBJ1-5; D is ambiguous. This CDR3 is 15 amino acids long. The germline V gene encodes CDR1 KGHSH and CDR2 LQKENI. The V end was cut by 6 bases, the J end by 2 bases, with 14 bases between. CDR3 nucleotides: TGTGCCAGCTCTACGGAGGCAGGAGGCAATCAGCCCCAGCATTTT. This codes for CASSTEAGGNQPQHF.

V and J are TRBV7-6 and TRBJ2-1; D is undetermined. This CDR3 is 14 amino acids long. Trimming cost V 2 bases and J 0 bases, with 5 bases left between them. The germline V gene has CDR1 SGHVS and CDR2 FNYEAQ. The CDR3 protein is CASSLTSSYNEQFF. The CDR3 region has the DNA TGTGCCAGCAGCTTAACCAGCTCCTACAATGAGCAGTTCTTC. The full variable domain, in which reference TRBV7-6 and TRBJ2-1 provide the parts outside the CDR3, is GAGVSQSPRYKVTKRGQDVALRCDPISGHVSLYWYRQALGQGPEFLTYFNYEAQQDKSGLPNDRFSAERPEGSISTLTIQRTEQRDSAMYRCASSLTSSYNEQFFGPGTRLTVL.

The CDR3 region has the DNA TGTGCCAGCAGTGAATACGGACTGGTTGAAGCTTTCTTT. Its protein is CASSEYGLVEAFF. The genes are TRBV25-1 and TRBJ1-1; D call uncertain. The germline V and J ends were trimmed by 0 bases and 7 bases, with 9 bases remaining between them. Germline V gives CDR1 MGHDK, CDR2 SYGVNS. This CDR3 comprises 13 residues. Full variable domain (remainder filled in from reference TRBV25-1 and TRBJ1-1): EADIYQTPRYLVIGTGKKITLECSQTMGHDKMYWYQQDPGMELHLIHYSYGVNSTEKGDLSSESTVSRIRTEHFPLTLESARPSHTSQYLCASSEYGLVEAFFGQGTRLTVV.